The rows below give T cell receptor beta chains drawn from one sample of a study of T cell responses to AZD1222 COVID-19 vaccine. Measured with immunoSEQ multiplex PCR; TCRdb has only the in-frame clones, and not every one. The table lists 99,000 or so clones, around 89% of them singletons. Sequences were derived from peripheral blood, sampled on day 0 of AZD1222 vaccination. Receptors were obtained from an adult in good health. Each CDR3 is given with its conserved first and last residue.

V: TRBV2; J: TRBJ2-7; CDR3: CASSETGTGDYEQYF
V: TRBV29-1; J: TRBJ1-1; CDR3: CSVEGGGGTEAFF
V: TRBV4-1; J: TRBJ2-3; CDR3: CASSQVQLAGTDTQYF
V: TRBV9; J: TRBJ2-7; CDR3: CASSVEGRGPYEQYF
V: TRBV10-3; J: TRBJ1-4; CDR3: CAISESRLLGEKLFF
V: TRBV27; J: TRBJ1-5; CDR3: CASRGTEGINQPQHF
V: TRBV12-5; J: TRBJ1-1; CDR3: CASGDYREAFF
V: TRBV5-1; J: TRBJ2-5; CDR3: CASSLPGLETQYF
V: TRBV5-1; J: TRBJ1-2; CDR3: CASSLGDRLYGYTF
V: TRBV2; J: TRBJ1-2; CDR3: CASSDSDGVIGGYTF
V: TRBV10-1; J: TRBJ1-1; CDR3: CASSASFDGQSLNTEAFF